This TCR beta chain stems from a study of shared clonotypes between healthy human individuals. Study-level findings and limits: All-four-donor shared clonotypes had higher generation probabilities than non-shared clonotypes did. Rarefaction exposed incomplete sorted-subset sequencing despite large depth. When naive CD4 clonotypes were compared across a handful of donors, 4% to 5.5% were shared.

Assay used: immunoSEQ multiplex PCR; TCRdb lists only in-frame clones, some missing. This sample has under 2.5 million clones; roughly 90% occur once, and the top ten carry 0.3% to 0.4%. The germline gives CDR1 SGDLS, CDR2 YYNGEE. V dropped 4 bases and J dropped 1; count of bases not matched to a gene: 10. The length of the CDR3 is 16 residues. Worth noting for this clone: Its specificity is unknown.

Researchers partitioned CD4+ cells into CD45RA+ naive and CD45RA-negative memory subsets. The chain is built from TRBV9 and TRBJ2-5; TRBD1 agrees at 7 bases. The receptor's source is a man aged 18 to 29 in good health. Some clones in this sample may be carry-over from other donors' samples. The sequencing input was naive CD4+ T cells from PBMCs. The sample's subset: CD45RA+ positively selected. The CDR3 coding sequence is TGTGCCAGCAGCCCAGGGGGTGGGAACACCCAAGAGACCCAGTACTTC. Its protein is CASSPGGGNTQETQYF.